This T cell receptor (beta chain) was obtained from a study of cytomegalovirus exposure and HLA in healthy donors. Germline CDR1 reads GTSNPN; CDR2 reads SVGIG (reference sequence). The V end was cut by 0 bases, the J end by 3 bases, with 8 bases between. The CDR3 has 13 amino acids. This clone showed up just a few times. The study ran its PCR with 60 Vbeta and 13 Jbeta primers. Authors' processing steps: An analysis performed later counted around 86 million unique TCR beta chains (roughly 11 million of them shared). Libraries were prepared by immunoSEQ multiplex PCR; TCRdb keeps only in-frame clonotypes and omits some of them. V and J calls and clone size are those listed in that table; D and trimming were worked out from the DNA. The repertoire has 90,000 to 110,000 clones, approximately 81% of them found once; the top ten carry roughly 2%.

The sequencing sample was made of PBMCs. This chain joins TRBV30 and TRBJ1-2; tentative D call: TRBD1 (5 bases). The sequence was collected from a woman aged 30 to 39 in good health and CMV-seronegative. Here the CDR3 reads CAWSVFRDYGYTF. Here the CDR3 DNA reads TGTGCCTGGAGTGTATTCAGGGACTATGGCTACACCTTC.